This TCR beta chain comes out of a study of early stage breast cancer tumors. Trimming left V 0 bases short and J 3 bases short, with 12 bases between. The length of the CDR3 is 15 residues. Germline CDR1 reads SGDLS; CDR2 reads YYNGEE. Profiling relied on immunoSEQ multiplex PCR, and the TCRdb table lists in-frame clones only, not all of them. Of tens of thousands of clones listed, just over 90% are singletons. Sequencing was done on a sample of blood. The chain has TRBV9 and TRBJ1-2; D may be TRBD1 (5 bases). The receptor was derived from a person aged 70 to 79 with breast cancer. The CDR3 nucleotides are TGTGCCAGCAGCGTAGCCCCAGGGAATGACTATGGCTACACCTTC. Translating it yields CASSVAPGNDYGYTF.